This T cell receptor (beta chain) was obtained from a study of cytomegalovirus exposure and HLA in healthy donors (TCRdb year 2017). For the wider study: A later analysis indicated that the 95 to 150 validation repertoires were generated on the platform also employed for the 700 or so repertoires of the first cohort. The study combined high-throughput TCR immunosequencing, statistical association of individual TCRs with disease status, and machine learning to predict cytomegalovirus infection status. The aim of the study was to test whether cataloging public T cell receptors could identify signatures of past pathogen exposure. A separate validation cohort of over a hundred different subjects was used in addition to the 666-subject first cohort. Study-level results and caveats: While some public TCRs were present in many individuals, most TCR sequences turned up only very rarely across donors. The authors suggested that the approach could potentially be generalized to other disease states and immunological phenotypes. The classifier was reported to diagnose cytomegalovirus status with high specificity and sensitivity in both the original and validation cohorts. In vitro tests confirmed that a few of the cytomegalovirus-associated TCR beta chains recognize cytomegalovirus antigens. Subsequent analysis determined that TCRs grouped into clusters in the first cohort also showed a tendency toward co-occurrence across the 120 validation repertoires, and approximately 93% of cluster scores exceeded 0. The study gave a list of 150 to 200 TCR beta chains associated with cytomegalovirus. All 120 or so repertoires were used to score co-occurrence in the validation cohort in a later analysis, because that analysis had no HLA typing for the cohort.

Notes on this clone: Its antigen is currently not known. One base away there is no much larger clone; base qualities are not given.

The donors belonged to the validation cohort of over a hundred subjects, which was separate from the approximately 680-subject first cohort. According to the germline V gene, CDR1 reads SGHRS and CDR2 reads YFSETQ. CDR3 length: 15 amino acids, cysteine to phenylalanine. The sequence is cut down to CDR3 DNA, 45 bases in frame from base 1. Relative to germline, V is 4 bases shorter and J is 1 base shorter, with 12 bases between their ends. The library was prepared using the immunoSEQ multiplex PCR assay. The source study handled its data this way. To diagnose cytomegalovirus status from the catalog of TCR beta chain sequences, a statistical classification framework was built. Drawn from immuneACCESS, this table holds only the in-frame rearrangements with V and J called that TCRdb kept. Clones are partly lost; checked studies trace under half to an unresolved V gene and leave the rest unexplained. The V and J calls and clone size come from that table; D and trimming were worked out from the DNA. In this sample the table shows fewer than 95,000 clones, approximately 81% of which occur a single time. The ten largest clones take up 9% to 14% of the sample.

This clonotype was sampled from a woman aged 18-29 years in good health and CMV-seropositive. Here the chain combines TRBV5-1 and TRBJ2-1; the D gene assignment is ambiguous. Input material: PBMCs. The DNA sequence is given as TGCGCCAGCAGCCCTCTCGGTCCGTCCTACAATGAGCAGTTCTTC. It codes for CASSPLGPSYNEQFF.